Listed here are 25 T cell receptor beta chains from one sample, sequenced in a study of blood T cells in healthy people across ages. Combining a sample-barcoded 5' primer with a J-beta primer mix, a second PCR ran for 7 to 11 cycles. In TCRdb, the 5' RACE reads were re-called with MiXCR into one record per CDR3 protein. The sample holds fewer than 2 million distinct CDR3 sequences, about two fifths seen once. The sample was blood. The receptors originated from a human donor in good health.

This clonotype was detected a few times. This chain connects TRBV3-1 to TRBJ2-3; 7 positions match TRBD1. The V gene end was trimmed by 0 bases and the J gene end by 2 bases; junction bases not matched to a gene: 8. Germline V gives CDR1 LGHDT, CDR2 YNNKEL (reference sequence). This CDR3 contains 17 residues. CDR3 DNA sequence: TGTGCCAGCAGCCAAGATCCCGGGGACAGTTACACAGATACGCAGTATTTT. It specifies CASSQDPGDSYTDTQYF.

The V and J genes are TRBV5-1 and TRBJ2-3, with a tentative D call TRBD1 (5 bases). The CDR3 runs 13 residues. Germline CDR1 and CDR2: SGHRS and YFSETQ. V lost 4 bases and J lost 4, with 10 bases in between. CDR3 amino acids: CASSNLGADTQYF. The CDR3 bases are TGCGCCAGCAGCAACCTAGGGGCAGATACGCAGTATTTT.

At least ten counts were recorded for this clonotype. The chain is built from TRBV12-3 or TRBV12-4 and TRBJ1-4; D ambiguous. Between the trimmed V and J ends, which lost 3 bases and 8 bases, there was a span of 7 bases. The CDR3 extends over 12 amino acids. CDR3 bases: TGTGCCAGCAGTTTGATTGGGGAAAAACTGTTTTTT. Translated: CASSLIGEKLFF.

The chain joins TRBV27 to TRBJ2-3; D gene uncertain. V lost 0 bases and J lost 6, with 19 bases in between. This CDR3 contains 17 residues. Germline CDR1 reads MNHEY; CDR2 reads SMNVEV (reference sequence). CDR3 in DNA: TGTGCCAGCAGTTTATCGTCCCCGGAATCACCGGTGGATACGCAGTATTTT. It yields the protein CASSLSSPESPVDTQYF.

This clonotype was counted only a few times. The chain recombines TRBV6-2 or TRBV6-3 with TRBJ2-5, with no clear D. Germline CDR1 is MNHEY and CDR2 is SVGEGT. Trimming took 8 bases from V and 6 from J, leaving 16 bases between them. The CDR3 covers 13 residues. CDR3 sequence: CASQAQQGKTQYF. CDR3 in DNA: TGTGCCAGCCAAGCCCAACAAGGAAAGACCCAGTACTTC.

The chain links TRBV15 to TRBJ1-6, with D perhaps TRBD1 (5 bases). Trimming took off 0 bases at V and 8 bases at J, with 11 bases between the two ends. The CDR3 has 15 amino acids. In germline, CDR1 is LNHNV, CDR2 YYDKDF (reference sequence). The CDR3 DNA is TGTGCCACCAGCAGAGATCAGGGTGAGGATTCACCCCTCCACTTT. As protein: CATSRDQGEDSPLHF.

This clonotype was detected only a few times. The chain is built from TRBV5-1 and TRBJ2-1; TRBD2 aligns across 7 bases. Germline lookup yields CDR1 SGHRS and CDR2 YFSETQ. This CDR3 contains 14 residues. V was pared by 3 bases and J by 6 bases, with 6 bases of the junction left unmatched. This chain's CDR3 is CASSYGTNSNEQFF. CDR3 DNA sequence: TGCGCCAGCAGCTACGGGACTAATTCCAATGAGCAGTTCTTC. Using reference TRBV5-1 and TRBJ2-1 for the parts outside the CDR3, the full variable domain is KAGVTQTPRYLIKTRGQQVTLSCSPISGHRSVSWYQQTPGQGLQFLFEYFSETQRNKGNFPGRFSGRQFSNSRSEMNVSTLELGDSALYLCASSYGTNSNEQFFGPGTRLTVL.

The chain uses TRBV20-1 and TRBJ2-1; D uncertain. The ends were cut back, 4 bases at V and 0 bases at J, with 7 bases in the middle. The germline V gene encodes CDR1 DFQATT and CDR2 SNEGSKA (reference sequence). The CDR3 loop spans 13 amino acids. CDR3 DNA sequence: TGCAGTGCTATAGTCGGCTCCTACAATGAGCAGTTCTTC. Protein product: CSAIVGSYNEQFF.

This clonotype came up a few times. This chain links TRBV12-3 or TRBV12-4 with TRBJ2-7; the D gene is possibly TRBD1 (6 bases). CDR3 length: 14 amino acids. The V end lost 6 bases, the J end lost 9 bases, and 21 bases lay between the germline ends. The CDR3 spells CASRQQGSYGVQYF. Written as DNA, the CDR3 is TGTGCCAGCAGGCAACAGGGTTCCTACGGGGTGCAGTACTTC.

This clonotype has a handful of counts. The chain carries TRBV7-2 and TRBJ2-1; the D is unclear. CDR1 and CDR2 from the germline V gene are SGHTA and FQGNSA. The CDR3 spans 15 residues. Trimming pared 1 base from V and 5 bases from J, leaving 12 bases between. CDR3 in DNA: TGTGCCAGCAGCTTAGGGGGATACAGCGACAATGAGCAGTTCTTC. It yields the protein CASSLGGYSDNEQFF. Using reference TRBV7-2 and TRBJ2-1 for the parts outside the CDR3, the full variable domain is GAGVSQSPSNKVTEKGKDVELRCDPISGHTALYWYRQSLGQGLEFLIYFQGNSAPDKSGLPSDRFSAERTGGSVSTLTIQRTQQEDSAVYLCASSLGGYSDNEQFFGPGTRLTVL.

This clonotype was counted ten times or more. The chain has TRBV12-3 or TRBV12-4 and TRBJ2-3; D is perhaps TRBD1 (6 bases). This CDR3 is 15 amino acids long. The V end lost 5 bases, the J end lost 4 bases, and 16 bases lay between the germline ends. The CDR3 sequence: CASSPPGGGADTQYF. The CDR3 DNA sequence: TGTGCCAGCAGTCCCCCCGGTGGGGGCGCAGATACGCAGTATTTT.

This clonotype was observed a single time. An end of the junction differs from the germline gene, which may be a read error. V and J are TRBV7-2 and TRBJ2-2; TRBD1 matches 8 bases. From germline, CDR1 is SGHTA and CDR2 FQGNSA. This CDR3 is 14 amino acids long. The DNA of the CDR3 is TGTGCCAGCAGCCCCGACAGGGGCACCGGGGAGCGGTTTTTT. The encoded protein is CASSPDRGTGERFF.

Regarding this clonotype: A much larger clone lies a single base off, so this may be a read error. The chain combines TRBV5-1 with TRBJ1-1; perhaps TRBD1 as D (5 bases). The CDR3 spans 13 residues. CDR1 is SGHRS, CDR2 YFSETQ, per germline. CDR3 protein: CTSSPGDDTEAFF. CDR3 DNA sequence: TGCACCAGCAGCCCCGGGGACGACACTGAAGCTTTCTTT.

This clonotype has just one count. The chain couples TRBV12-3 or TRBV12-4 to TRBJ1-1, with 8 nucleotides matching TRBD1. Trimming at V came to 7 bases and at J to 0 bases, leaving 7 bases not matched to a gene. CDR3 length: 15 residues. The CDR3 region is CASMDRVNMNTEAFF. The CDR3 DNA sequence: TGTGCCAGCATGGACAGGGTCAACATGAACACTGAAGCTTTCTTT.

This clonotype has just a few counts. The CDR3, as DNA: TGTGCCAGCAGCTTAGAGTCGGGACAAGACACTGAAGCTTTCTTT. This gives the protein CASSLESGQDTEAFF. V gene TRBV7-2 combines with J gene TRBJ1-1, with TRBD1 as a possible D gene (6 bases). Germline values: CDR1 SGHTA, CDR2 FQGNSA. V lost 1 base and J lost 3, with 12 bases in between. CDR3 length: 15 residues.

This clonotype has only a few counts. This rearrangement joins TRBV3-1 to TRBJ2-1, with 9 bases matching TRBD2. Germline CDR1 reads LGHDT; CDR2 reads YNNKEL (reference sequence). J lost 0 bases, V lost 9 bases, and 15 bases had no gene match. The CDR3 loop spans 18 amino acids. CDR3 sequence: CASRPGLAELNSYNEQFF. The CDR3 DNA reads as TGTGCCAGTCGACCGGGACTAGCCGAACTAAACTCCTACAATGAGCAGTTCTTC.

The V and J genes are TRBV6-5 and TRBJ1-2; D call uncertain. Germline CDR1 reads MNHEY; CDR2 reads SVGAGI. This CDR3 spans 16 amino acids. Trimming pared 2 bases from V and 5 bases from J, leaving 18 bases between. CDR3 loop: CASSYGVLGLGYGYTF. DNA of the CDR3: TGTGCCAGCAGTTACGGGGTTCTGGGCCTCGGATATGGCTACACCTTC.

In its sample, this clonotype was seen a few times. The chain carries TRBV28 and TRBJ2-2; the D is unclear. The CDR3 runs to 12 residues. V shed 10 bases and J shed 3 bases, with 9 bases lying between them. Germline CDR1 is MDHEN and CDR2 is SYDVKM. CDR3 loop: CATKEDTGELFF. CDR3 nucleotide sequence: TGTGCCACGAAAGAGGACACCGGGGAGCTGTTTTTT.

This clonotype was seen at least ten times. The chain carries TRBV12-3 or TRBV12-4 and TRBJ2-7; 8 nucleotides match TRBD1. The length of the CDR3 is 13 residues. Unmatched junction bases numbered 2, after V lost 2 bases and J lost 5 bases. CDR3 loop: CASSLQGANEQYF. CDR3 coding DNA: TGTGCCAGCAGTTTACAGGGGGCCAACGAGCAGTACTTC.

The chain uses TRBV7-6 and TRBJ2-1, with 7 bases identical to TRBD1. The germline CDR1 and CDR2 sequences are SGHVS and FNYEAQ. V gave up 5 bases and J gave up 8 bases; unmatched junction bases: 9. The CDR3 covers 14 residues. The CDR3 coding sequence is TGTGCCAGCAGCGACGGGACAGCAGCCGATGAGCAGTTCTTC. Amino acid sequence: CASSDGTAADEQFF.

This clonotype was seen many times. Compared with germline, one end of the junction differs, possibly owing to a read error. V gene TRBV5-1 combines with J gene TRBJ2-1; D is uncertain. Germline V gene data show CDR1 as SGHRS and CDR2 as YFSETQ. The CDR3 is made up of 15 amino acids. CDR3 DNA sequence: TGTGCCAGCAGCTTAGGGCAGAGCTCCTACAATGAGCAGTTCTTC. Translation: CASSLGQSSYNEQFF.

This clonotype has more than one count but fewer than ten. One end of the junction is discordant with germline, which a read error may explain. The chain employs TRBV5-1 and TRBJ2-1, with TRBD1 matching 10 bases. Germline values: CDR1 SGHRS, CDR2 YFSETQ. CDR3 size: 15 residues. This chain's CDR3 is CASSSTGGPYNEQFF. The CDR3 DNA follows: TGTGCCAGCAGCTCGACAGGGGGCCCCTACAATGAGCAGTTCTTC.

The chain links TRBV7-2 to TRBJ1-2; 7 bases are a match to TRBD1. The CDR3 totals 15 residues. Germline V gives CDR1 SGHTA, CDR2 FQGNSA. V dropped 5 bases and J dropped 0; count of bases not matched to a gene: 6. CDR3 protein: CASSRGDRTNYGYTF. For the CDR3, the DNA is TGTGCCAGCAGCCGAGGGGACAGAACTAACTATGGCTACACCTTC.

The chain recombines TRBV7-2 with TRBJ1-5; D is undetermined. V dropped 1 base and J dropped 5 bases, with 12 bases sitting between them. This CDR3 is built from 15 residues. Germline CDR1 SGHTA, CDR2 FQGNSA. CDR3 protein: CASSLDRTDYQPQHF. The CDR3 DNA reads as TGTGCCAGCAGCTTAGATCGAACAGACTATCAGCCCCAGCATTTT.

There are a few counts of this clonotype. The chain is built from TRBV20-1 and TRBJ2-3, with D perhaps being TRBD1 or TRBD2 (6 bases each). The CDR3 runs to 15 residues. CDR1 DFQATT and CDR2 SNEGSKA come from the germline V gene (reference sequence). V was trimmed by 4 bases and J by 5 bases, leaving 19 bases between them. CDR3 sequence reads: CSAIPTSGAGDTQYF. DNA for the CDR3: TGCAGTGCTATCCCAACCTCGGGGGCGGGAGATACGCAGTATTTT.